Given below is one T cell receptor (beta chain) in context. The clone's antigen remains unknown. Base qualities are not recorded, but no much larger clone differs from it by a single base. Taken from cysteine to phenylalanine, the CDR3 has 14 residues. Kept here is only the CDR3 DNA, which spans 42 bases and is read in frame from base 1. CDR1 and CDR2, per the germline V gene, are SGHDN and FVKESK. Trimming takes 6 bases off V and 5 bases off J; junction bases not matched to a gene: 9. The sample originates from a study of T cell changes during pregnancy in multiple sclerosis (dated by TCRdb to the late 2010s). Turning to the overall study: Changes in the T cell repertoire over the course of pregnancy were examined in this study in women with multiple sclerosis.

The library was made by the immunoSEQ multiplex PCR assay. TCRdb re-hosts the immuneACCESS table, in-frame sequences only. Its copies lack some clones; in the studies checked, an unresolved V gene accounts for under half of them, and the cause for the rest is not known. For this sample the table gives 90,000 to 95,000 clones, of which about 91% were detected only once. The ten largest clones add up to under 0.95% of the sample. The sample in question was peripheral blood, obtained before pregnancy. The receptor comes from a female donor with multiple sclerosis, enrolled in a pregnancy study. This sequence uses TRBV14 and TRBJ1-2; 7 central nucleotides agree with TRBD1. In nucleotide form, the sequence is TGTGCCAGCAGGCCTACAGGGGAACGGTATGGCTACACCTTC. This sequence encodes CASRPTGERYGYTF.